The sequence of this T cell receptor beta chain was determined in a study of T cell responses to AZD1222 COVID-19 vaccine. Findings and caveats of the study: Breadth and depth of Spike-specific TCRs rose after two AZD1222 doses. Sampled repertoires all dated from after the peak T cell response. Just a handful of people given AZD1222 tested seropositive at baseline.

Produced via immunoSEQ multiplex PCR; TCRdb's table is partial and in-frame only. Of around 160,000 clones in the sample, under 95% were seen once. Per the germline V gene, CDR1 is SGHRS and CDR2 is YFSETQ. The CDR3 consists of 13 residues. Trimming left V 4 bases short and J 9 bases short, with 14 bases between. Points on this clone: The antigen is unknown.

This specimen was peripheral blood, taken on day 0 of MenACWY control vaccination. The chain uses TRBV5-1 and TRBJ1-5, with D unclear. The receptor was derived from an adult in good health. CDR3 sequence reads: CASSPDLSGPQHF. The CDR3 bases are TGCGCCAGCAGCCCGGACCTGTCGGGGCCCCAGCATTTT.